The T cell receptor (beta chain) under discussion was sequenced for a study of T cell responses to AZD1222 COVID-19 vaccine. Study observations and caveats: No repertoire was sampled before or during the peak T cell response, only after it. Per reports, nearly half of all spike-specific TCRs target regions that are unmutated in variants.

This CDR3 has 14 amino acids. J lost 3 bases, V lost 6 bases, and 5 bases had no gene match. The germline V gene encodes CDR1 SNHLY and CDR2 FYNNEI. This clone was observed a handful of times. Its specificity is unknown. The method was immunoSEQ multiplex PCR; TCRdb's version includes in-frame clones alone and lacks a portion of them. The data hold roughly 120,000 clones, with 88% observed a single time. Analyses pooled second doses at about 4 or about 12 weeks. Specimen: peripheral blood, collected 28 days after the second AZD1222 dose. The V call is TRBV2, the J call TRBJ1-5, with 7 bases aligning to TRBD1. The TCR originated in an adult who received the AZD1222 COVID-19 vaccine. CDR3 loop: CASRWTGSNQPQHF. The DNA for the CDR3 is TGTGCCAGCAGGTGGACAGGCTCCAATCAGCCCCAGCATTTT.